The 12 T cell receptor beta chains below were found in one sample sequenced in a study of blood T cells in healthy people across ages. Sample-barcoded 5' priming and a J-beta primer mix drove a second PCR of roughly 7 to 11 cycles. TCRdb reprocessed the 5' RACE reads via MiXCR and lists one record per CDR3 protein. The sample has 700,000 to 900,000 distinct CDR3 sequences; 40% to 65% are singletons. What was sequenced was blood. The receptors stem from an older man in good health.

The chain joins TRBV10-3 to TRBJ2-6; 7 bases align to TRBD2. V was clipped by 7 bases and J by 2 bases; unmatched bases: 8. Germline CDR1 ENHRY, CDR2 SYGVKD. This CDR3 has 16 amino acids. The CDR3 loop reads CAIKGEGDTGANVLTF. In DNA form, the CDR3 reads TGTGCCATCAAAGGGGAGGGTGATACTGGGGCCAACGTCCTGACTTTC.

The V and J genes are TRBV5-1 and TRBJ2-7; TRBD1 matches 9 bases. The J call may not be correct, given that the DNA end is closer to TRBJ2-5. The CDR3 has 16 residues. Germline lookup yields CDR1 SGHRS and CDR2 YFSETQ. CDR3 residues: CASSLETQGAGETQYF. CDR3 sequence (DNA): TGCGCCAGCAGCTTGGAGACACAGGGGGCCGGGGAGACCCAGTACTTC.

V is TRBV11-2 and J is TRBJ1-2; maybe TRBD1 (5 bases). Germline CDR1 and CDR2: SGHAT and FQNNGV. The CDR3 contains 16 residues. V was trimmed by 6 bases and J by 2 bases, leaving 19 bases between them. Here the CDR3 reads CASRQILRGINYGYTF. The CDR3 DNA reads as TGTGCCAGCAGGCAAATTCTAAGGGGCATAAACTATGGCTACACCTTC. Full variable domain (outside the CDR3, taken from reference TRBV11-2 and TRBJ1-2): EAGVAQSPRYKIIEKRQSVAFWCNPISGHATLYWYQQILGQGPKLLIQFQNNGVVDDSQLPKDRFSAERLKGVDSTLKIQPAKLEDSAVYLCASRQILRGINYGYTFGSGTRLTVV.

CDR3 sequence (DNA): TGCGCCAGCAGCTGGCCCGCTAGCGGAAGCACAGATACGCAGTATTTT. This translates into CASSWPASGSTDTQYF. This sequence joins TRBV5-1 and TRBJ2-3; 7 nucleotides agree with TRBD2. The J segment lost 0 bases and the V segment lost 3 bases, leaving 7 bases of the junction unmatched. Germline CDR1 SGHRS, CDR2 YFSETQ. The CDR3 loop spans 16 amino acids.

The J gene is TRBJ2-4, the V gene TRBV12-3 or TRBV12-4; weak D call: TRBD1 (6 bases). V was cut by 7 bases and J by 6 bases, with 16 bases left in between. The CDR3 runs 14 residues. The CDR3: CASNQQGFPNIQYF. The CDR3, as DNA: TGTGCCAGCAACCAACAGGGCTTCCCAAACATTCAGTACTTC.

This clonotype was found once. The rearrangement links TRBV28 to TRBJ2-1; 8 bases line up with TRBD2. Germline assignment: CDR1 MDHEN and CDR2 SYDVKM. V was clipped by 5 bases and J by 8 bases; unmatched bases: 17. The CDR3 has 17 amino acids. CDR3 in amino acids: CASSPGPGLGGFDEQFF. CDR3 DNA: TGTGCCAGCAGTCCCGGACCGGGACTAGGGGGTTTCGATGAGCAGTTCTTC.

The V and J genes are TRBV7-6 and TRBJ2-1, with D tentatively TRBD1 (6 bases). This CDR3 contains 15 residues. Trimming pared 4 bases from V and 5 bases from J, leaving 15 bases between. The V gene's germline CDR1 is SGHVS and CDR2 FNYEAQ. The CDR3 DNA is TGTGCCAGCAGCTCACTACCGGGACACAACAATGAGCAGTTCTTC. Its protein is CASSSLPGHNNEQFF. The complete variable domain, with remaining parts taken from reference TRBV7-6 and TRBJ2-1, reads GAGVSQSPRYKVTKRGQDVALRCDPISGHVSLYWYRQALGQGPEFLTYFNYEAQQDKSGLPNDRFSAERPEGSISTLTIQRTEQRDSAMYRCASSSLPGHNNEQFFGPGTRLTVL.

This clonotype was observed a handful of times. The chain uses TRBV10-3 and TRBJ2-7; D is ambiguous. V was cut by 0 bases and J by 5 bases, with 11 bases left in between. In germline, CDR1 is ENHRY, CDR2 SYGVKD. This CDR3 contains 14 residues. In nucleotides, the CDR3 is TGTGCCATCAGTGAGTCTCAAGGGATCCACGAGCAGTACTTC. This gives the protein CAISESQGIHEQYF.

Points on this clonotype: Germline and junction disagree at one end, which may indicate a read error. The genes are TRBV3-1 and TRBJ1-2; D gene unclear. Germline CDR1 is LGHDT and CDR2 is YNNKEL (reference sequence). The CDR3 has 14 amino acids. The CDR3 sequence is CASSPGRVFYGYTF. CDR3 bases: TGCGCCAGCAGCCCAGGCCGGGTCTTCTATGGCTACACCTTC.

The rearrangement uses TRBV6-5 and TRBJ1-1, with 8 bases identical to TRBD1. The CDR3 runs to 16 residues. V lost 6 bases to trimming and J lost 5 bases; unmatched junction nucleotides: 14. CDR1 and CDR2 (germline): MNHEY, SVGAGI. The CDR3, as DNA: TGTGCCAGCAGAAAAGCCGGGACAGGTTGGGGGACTGAAGCTTTCTTT. It translates to CASRKAGTGWGTEAFF.

A word on this clonotype: This may be a read error, as it is one base from a much larger clone. The rearrangement uses TRBV20-1 and TRBJ2-1; 12 bases fit TRBD2. TRBJ2-7 explains the end of the DNA better; the J call may be wrong. Germline assignment: CDR1 DFQATT and CDR2 SNEGSKA (reference sequence). The CDR3 has 16 residues. This chain's CDR3 is CSARDPSGRAPNEQYF. In DNA, the CDR3 is TGCAGTGCTAGAGATCCTAGCGGGAGGGCCCCCAATGAGCAGTACTTC.

This chain uses TRBV7-3 with TRBJ2-1; maybe TRBD1 (6 bases). Trimming took 5 bases from V and 0 from J, leaving 8 bases between them. In germline, CDR1 is SGHTA, CDR2 FQGTGA. This CDR3 spans 14 amino acids. CDR3 loop: CASSKDSSYNEQFF. The DNA of the CDR3 is TGTGCCAGCAGCAAGGACAGCTCCTACAATGAGCAGTTCTTC. The full variable domain, with the rest looked up from reference TRBV7-3 and TRBJ2-1, is GAGVSQTPSNKVTEKGKYVELRCDPISGHTALYWYRQSLGQGPEFLIYFQGTGAADDSGLPNDRFFAVRPEGSVSTLKIQRTERGDSAVYLCASSKDSSYNEQFFGPGTRLTVL.